These 25 T cell receptor beta chains came from one sample sequenced in a study of blood T cell repertoires in COVID-19. Measured with immunoSEQ multiplex PCR; TCRdb has only the in-frame clones, and not every one. In the table there are some 260,000 clones, roughly 85% of which are singletons. Input material: peripheral blood. These receptors originate from a woman aged 18 to 35 with acute or convalescent COVID-19.

This clone has more than one count but fewer than ten. The chain is built from TRBV7-2 and TRBJ2-3; 12 nucleotides line up with TRBD2. V was clipped by 5 bases and J by 3 bases; unmatched bases: 6. Germline lookup yields CDR1 SGHTA and CDR2 FQGNSA. The CDR3 totals 16 residues. CDR3 amino acids: CASSPGTSGRTDTQYF. CDR3 DNA: TGTGCCAGCAGCCCTGGGACTAGCGGGCGAACAGATACGCAGTATTTT.

This rearrangement joins TRBV18 to TRBJ2-5, with a weak D call TRBD1 (6 bases). This CDR3 is 16 amino acids long. V gave up 2 bases and J gave up 4 bases, with 17 bases separating them. The germline V gene encodes CDR1 KGHSH and CDR2 LQKENI. The CDR3 loop is CASSPFGQGMRETQYF. CDR3 nucleotides: TGTGCCAGCTCACCATTTGGGCAGGGGATGAGAGAGACCCAGTACTTC. The full variable domain, rest sourced from reference TRBV18 and TRBJ2-5, is NAGVMQNPRHLVRRRGQEARLRCSPMKGHSHVYWYRQLPEEGLKFMVYLQKENIIDESGMPKERFSAEFPKEGPSILRIQQVVRGDSAAYFCASSPFGQGMRETQYFGPGTRLLVL.

V is TRBV29-1 and J is TRBJ1-1; tentative D call: TRBD1 (5 bases). From germline, CDR1 is SQVTM and CDR2 ANQGSEA. There are 13 residues in the CDR3. Trimming stripped 2 bases from V and 1 base from J, with 8 bases between. CDR3 in amino acids: CSVELQENTEAFF. In DNA, the CDR3 is TGCAGCGTTGAACTACAGGAGAACACTGAAGCTTTCTTT.

The V and J genes are TRBV7-9 and TRBJ2-2, with a weak D call TRBD2 (5 bases). This CDR3 has 15 amino acids. Trimming removed 7 bases from V and 6 bases from J, with 18 bases in between. Germline V gives CDR1 SEHNR, CDR2 FQNEAQ (reference sequence). This chain's CDR3 is CASTSPWSSPGELFF. DNA of the CDR3: TGTGCCAGCACCTCCCCTTGGTCTAGCCCCGGGGAGCTGTTTTTT.

The chain has TRBV6-4 and TRBJ1-2, with D tentatively TRBD1 (6 bases). V lost 3 bases and J 2 bases, leaving 13 bases between the germline ends. This CDR3 has 15 residues. CDR1 and CDR2 from the germline V gene are MRHNA and SNTAGT. CDR3 DNA sequence: TGTGCCAGCAGTGAGGGCGCAGGGGTCAACTATGGCTACACCTTC. As protein: CASSEGAGVNYGYTF.

The sample holds one count of this clone. The gene calls are TRBV25-1 and TRBJ2-7; 8 bases fit TRBD2. CDR3 length equals 15 residues. From germline, CDR1 is MGHDK and CDR2 SYGVNS. The J segment lost 0 bases and the V segment lost 6 bases, leaving 7 bases of the junction unmatched. CDR3 region: CASSVGLASSYEQYF. In nucleotides, the CDR3 is TGTGCCAGCAGCGTTGGACTAGCCAGCTCCTACGAGCAGTACTTC.

The J gene is TRBJ1-3, the V gene TRBV21-1; the DNA was not compared with TRBD1, the D call given in the table. TRBV21-1 is recorded as a pseudogene. The CDR3 spans 16 residues. CDR3 DNA: TGTGCCAGCAGCAAACCCGCAAAGGGGCCTGGAAACACCATATATTTT. Encoded protein: CASSKPAKGPGNTIYF.

The CDR3 DNA reads TGTGCCAGCAGCTTGGGCAGGGAGCAGTACTTC. Residues: CASSLGREQYF. This sequence joins TRBV5-5 and TRBJ2-7; D is unresolved. Trimming shortened V by 0 bases and J by 7 bases, and 5 bases separated the two germline ends. The CDR3 extends over 11 amino acids. Germline V CDR1 and CDR2: SGHKS, YYEKEE (reference sequence).

The V gene is TRBV7-8, the J gene TRBJ2-1, with a possible D match to TRBD1 (5 bases). Germline V CDR1 and CDR2: SGHVS, FQNEAQ. Trimming took off 5 bases at V and 5 bases at J, with 16 bases between the two ends. This CDR3 spans 15 amino acids. CDR3: CASSEQIIQDNEQFF. The CDR3 region has the DNA TGTGCCAGCAGCGAACAAATAATACAGGACAATGAGCAGTTCTTC.

The chain couples TRBV30 to TRBJ2-2, with unresolved D. Deletions cut 6 bases from V and 2 bases from J, with 19 bases between. Germline CDR1 reads GTSNPN; CDR2 reads SVGIG (reference sequence). CDR3 size: 16 residues. The CDR3 DNA reads TGTGCCTGCCCTACTTCGATGGAGCCCAACACCGGGGAGCTGTTTTTT. It codes for CACPTSMEPNTGELFF. Complete variable domain (other parts from reference TRBV30 and TRBJ2-2): SQTIHQWPATLVQPVGSPLSLECTVEGTSNPNLYWYRQAAGRGLQLLFYSVGIGQISSEVPQNLSASRPQDRQFILSSKKLLLSDSGFYLCACPTSMEPNTGELFFGEGSRLTVL.

The J gene is TRBJ1-6, the V gene TRBV6-6, with TRBD1 matching over 9 bases. This CDR3 spans 13 amino acids. After removal of 7 bases from V and 10 bases from J, the junction contained 5 bases not matched to a gene. Per germline, CDR1 MNHNY and CDR2 SVGAGI (reference sequence). CDR3 bases: TGTGCCAGCATTGGGACAGGGAGCTCACCCCTCCACTTT. Amino acids: CASIGTGSSPLHF.

This clone appeared a few times. V usage is TRBV6-6 and J usage is TRBJ1-2, with 7 bases lining up with TRBD1. Germline V gene sequence: CDR1 MNHNY, CDR2 SVGAGI (reference sequence). V was clipped by 8 bases and J by 2 bases; unmatched bases: 5. CDR3 length equals 13 residues. The CDR3 sequence is CASLTTGNYGYTF. CDR3 nucleotide sequence: TGTGCCAGCCTAACGACAGGGAACTATGGCTACACCTTC.

The V and J genes are TRBV5-5 and TRBJ1-4, with a weak D call TRBD1 (5 bases). Looked up from germline, CDR1 is SGHKS and CDR2 is YYEKEE (reference sequence). Between the trimmed V and J ends, which lost 4 bases and 8 bases, there was a span of 18 bases. The length of the CDR3 is 15 residues. The CDR3 sequence: CASSQHPGRDEKLFF. Written as DNA, the CDR3 is TGTGCCAGCAGCCAGCACCCAGGGCGGGACGAAAAACTGTTTTTT.

V is TRBV28 and J is TRBJ2-7; 7 bases agree with TRBD1. Germline CDR1 is MDHEN and CDR2 is SYDVKM. The CDR3 is 13 amino acids. The ends lost 2 bases at V and 2 bases at J; junction bases unmatched: 0. CDR3 in amino acids: CASSLDRAYEQYF. CDR3 sequence (DNA): TGTGCCAGCAGTTTAGACAGGGCCTACGAGCAGTACTTC.

CDR3 region: CSASALAGGPINEQYF. DNA for the CDR3: TGCAGTGCTAGTGCCCTAGCGGGAGGGCCGATTAACGAGCAGTACTTC. The chain carries TRBV20-1 and TRBJ2-7, with 12 bases matching TRBD2. The V gene's germline CDR1 is DFQATT and CDR2 SNEGSKA (reference sequence). V was pared by 3 bases and J by 5 bases, with 11 bases of the junction left unmatched. The CDR3 is 16 amino acids.

The rearrangement uses TRBV7-8 and TRBJ2-7, with 7 bases that match TRBD2. V was clipped by 3 bases and J by 7 bases; unmatched bases: 9. Germline V gene lookup returns CDR1 SGHVS and CDR2 FQNEAQ. The length of the CDR3 is 14 residues. As DNA, the CDR3 is TGTGCCAGCAGCTTGCGGGCGTCTAGCGGAGAGCAGTACTTC. This sequence encodes CASSLRASSGEQYF. Supplemented by reference TRBV7-8 and TRBJ2-7, the full variable domain reads GAGVSQSPRYKVAKRGQDVALRCDPISGHVSLFWYQQALGQGPEFLTYFQNEAQLDKSGLPSDRFFAERPEGSVSTLKIQRTQQEDSAVYLCASSLRASSGEQYFGPGTRLTVT.

The chain recombines TRBV5-1 with TRBJ1-1; the D gene is possibly TRBD1 (6 bases). V was trimmed by 7 bases and J by 5 bases, leaving 15 bases between them. The CDR3 sequence is 13 residues long. Germline values: CDR1 SGHRS, CDR2 YFSETQ. CDR3 nucleotides: TGCGCCAGCGGCCCGGGGGGCCGGACTGAAGCTTTCTTT. It translates to CASGPGGRTEAFF.

The V and J genes are TRBV28 and TRBJ1-1; D unresolved. Per the germline V gene, CDR1 is MDHEN and CDR2 is SYDVKM. CDR3 length: 13 amino acids. V lost 8 bases to trimming and J lost 7 bases, with 17 bases between them. In DNA form, the CDR3 reads TGTGCCAGCGGTTCATCGGGTATTAATGAAGCTTTCTTT. Translated, it gives CASGSSGINEAFF.

CDR3 in amino acids: CASSDGRGLGYTF. The CDR3 DNA reads as TGTGCCAGCAGTGACGGGAGAGGGTTGGGCTACACCTTC. The J gene is TRBJ1-2, the V gene TRBV6-4; no firm D call. V was trimmed by 2 bases and J by 8 bases, leaving 12 bases between them. CDR1 and CDR2 (germline): MRHNA, SNTAGT. This CDR3 has 13 residues.

This clone was seen a handful of times. The chain links TRBV5-1 to TRBJ2-2; 13 bases align to TRBD2. After removal of 4 bases from V and 6 bases from J, the junction contained 6 bases not matched to a gene. The CDR3 totals 16 residues. Germline CDR1 reads SGHRS; CDR2 reads YFSETQ. The CDR3 DNA is TGCGCCAGCAGCGATGGACTAGCGGGAGTGGCCGGGGAGCTGTTTTTT. Amino acids: CASSDGLAGVAGELFF.

V gene TRBV5-8 combines with J gene TRBJ1-3; D remains unclear. V dropped 4 bases and J dropped 0 bases, with 11 bases sitting between them. The length of the CDR3 is 15 residues. Germline V gene sequence: CDR1 SGHTS, CDR2 YDEGEE. The CDR3 DNA reads TGTGCCAGCAGCGCCGGACTGTTCTCTGGAAACACCATATATTTT. This sequence encodes CASSAGLFSGNTIYF.

V usage is TRBV14 and J usage is TRBJ2-1; 7 bases align to TRBD2. The CDR3 has 22 amino acids. The germline V gene encodes CDR1 SGHDN and CDR2 FVKESK. Trimming took 0 bases from V and 0 from J; bases not matched to a gene: 20. The CDR3 sequence: CASSQDPRISSAGEVSYNEQFF. The CDR3 coding sequence is TGTGCCAGCAGCCAAGATCCGAGGATTTCTTCGGCGGGAGAGGTCTCCTACAATGAGCAGTTCTTC.

The genes are TRBV6-5 and TRBJ1-5; no clear D. The germline CDR1 and CDR2 sequences are MNHEY and SVGAGI. V dropped 4 bases and J dropped 5 bases, with 9 bases sitting between them. This CDR3 comprises 13 residues. CDR3 in amino acids: CASSSSPDQPQHF. In DNA, the CDR3 is TGTGCCAGCAGTTCCAGTCCAGATCAGCCCCAGCATTTT.

The count of this clone is one. The sample has other DNA sequences that encode this CDR3 too. The rearrangement joins TRBV18 to TRBJ2-7; 9 bases align to TRBD1. Trimming at V came to 3 bases and at J to 3 bases, leaving 3 bases not matched to a gene. The germline V gene has CDR1 KGHSH and CDR2 LQKENI. The CDR3 has 14 residues. The CDR3 sequence: CASSPRQGVYEQYF. The CDR3 coding sequence is TGTGCCAGCTCACCGCGACAGGGGGTCTACGAGCAGTACTTC.

V is TRBV5-1 and J is TRBJ2-7; TRBD1 aligns across 9 bases. Germline V lookup: CDR1 SGHRS, CDR2 YFSETQ. V lost 4 bases and J lost 1; bases outside the gene matches: 9. CDR3 size: 16 residues. The CDR3 bases are TGCGCCAGCAGCCCCCTGCGACAGGGGGAGTCCTACGAGCAGTACTTC. Amino acid sequence: CASSPLRQGESYEQYF.